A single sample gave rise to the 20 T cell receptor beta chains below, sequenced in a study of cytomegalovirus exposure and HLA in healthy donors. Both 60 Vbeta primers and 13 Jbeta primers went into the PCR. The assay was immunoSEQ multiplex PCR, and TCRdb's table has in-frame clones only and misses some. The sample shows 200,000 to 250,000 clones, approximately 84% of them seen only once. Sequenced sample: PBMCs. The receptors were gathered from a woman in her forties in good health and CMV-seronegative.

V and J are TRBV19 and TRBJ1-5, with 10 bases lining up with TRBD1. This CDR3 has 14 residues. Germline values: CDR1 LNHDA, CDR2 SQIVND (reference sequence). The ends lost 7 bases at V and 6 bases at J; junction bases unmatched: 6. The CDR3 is CASNGQGGGQPQHF. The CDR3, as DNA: TGTGCCAGTAATGGACAGGGGGGGGGTCAGCCCCAGCATTTT.

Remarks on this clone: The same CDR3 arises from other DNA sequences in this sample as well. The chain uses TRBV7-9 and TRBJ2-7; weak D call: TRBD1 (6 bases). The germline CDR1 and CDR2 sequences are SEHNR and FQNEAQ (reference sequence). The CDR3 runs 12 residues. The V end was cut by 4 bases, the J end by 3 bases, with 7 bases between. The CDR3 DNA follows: TGTGCCAGCAGCTCACAGGGCTACGAGCAGTACTTC. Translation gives CASSSQGYEQYF.

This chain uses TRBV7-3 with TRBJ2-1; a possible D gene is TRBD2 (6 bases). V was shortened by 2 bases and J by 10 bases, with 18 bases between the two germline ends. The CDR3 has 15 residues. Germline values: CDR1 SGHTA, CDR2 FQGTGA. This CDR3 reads CASSLGGYIPGEQFF. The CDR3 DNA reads TGTGCCAGCAGCTTAGGAGGGTACATTCCGGGGGAGCAGTTCTTC.

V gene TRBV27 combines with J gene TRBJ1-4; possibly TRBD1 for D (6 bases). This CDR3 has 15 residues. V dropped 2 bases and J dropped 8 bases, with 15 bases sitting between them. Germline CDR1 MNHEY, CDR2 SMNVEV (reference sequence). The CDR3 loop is CASSLRGRGREKLFF. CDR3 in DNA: TGTGCCAGCAGTTTAAGGGGCAGGGGTCGCGAAAAACTGTTTTTT.

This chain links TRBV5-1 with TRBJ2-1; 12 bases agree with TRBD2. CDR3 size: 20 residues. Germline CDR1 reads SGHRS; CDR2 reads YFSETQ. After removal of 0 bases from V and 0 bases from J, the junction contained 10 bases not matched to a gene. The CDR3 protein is CASSLVASGGAMSSYNEQFF. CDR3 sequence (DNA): TGCGCCAGCAGCTTGGTGGCTAGCGGGGGGGCTATGAGCTCCTACAATGAGCAGTTCTTC.

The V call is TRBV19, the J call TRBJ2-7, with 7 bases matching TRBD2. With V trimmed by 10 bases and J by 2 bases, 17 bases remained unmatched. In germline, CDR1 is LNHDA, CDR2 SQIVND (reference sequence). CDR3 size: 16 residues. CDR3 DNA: TGTGCCAAATACCCCCCTAGGGGCGGGGGTACCTACGAGCAGTACTTC. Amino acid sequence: CAKYPPRGGGTYEQYF.

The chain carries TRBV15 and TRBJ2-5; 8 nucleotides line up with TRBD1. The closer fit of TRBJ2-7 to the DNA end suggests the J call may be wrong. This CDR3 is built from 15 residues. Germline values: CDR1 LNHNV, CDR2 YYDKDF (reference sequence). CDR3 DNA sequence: TGTGCCACCAGCAGACCGGGACAGGCAACCTACGAGCAGTACTTC. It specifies CATSRPGQATYEQYF.

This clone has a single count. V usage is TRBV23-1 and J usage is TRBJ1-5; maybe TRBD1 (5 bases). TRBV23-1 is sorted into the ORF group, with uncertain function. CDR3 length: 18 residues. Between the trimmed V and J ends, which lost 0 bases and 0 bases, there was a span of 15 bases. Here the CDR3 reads CASSQSGGAWYSNQPQHF. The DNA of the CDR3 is TGCGCCAGCAGTCAATCGGGAGGGGCCTGGTATAGCAATCAGCCCCAGCATTTT.

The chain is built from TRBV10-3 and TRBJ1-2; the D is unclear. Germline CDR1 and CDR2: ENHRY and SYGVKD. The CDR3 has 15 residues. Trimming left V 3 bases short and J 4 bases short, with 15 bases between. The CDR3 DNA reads TGTGCCATCAGTGATCAGACTAAAGAGGGCTATGGCTACACCTTC. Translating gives CAISDQTKEGYGYTF.

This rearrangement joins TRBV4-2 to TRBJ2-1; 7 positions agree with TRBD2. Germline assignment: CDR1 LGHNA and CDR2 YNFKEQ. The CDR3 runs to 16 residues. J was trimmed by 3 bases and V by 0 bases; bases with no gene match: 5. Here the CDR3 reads CASSQEGLAVYNEQFF. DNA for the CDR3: TGTGCCAGCAGCCAAGAAGGCCTAGCGGTCTACAATGAGCAGTTCTTC.

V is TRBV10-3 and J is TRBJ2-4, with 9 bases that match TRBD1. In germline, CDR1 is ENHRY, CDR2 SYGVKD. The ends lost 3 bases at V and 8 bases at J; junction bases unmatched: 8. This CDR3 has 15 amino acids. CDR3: CAISEQGAGDDIQYF. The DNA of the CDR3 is TGTGCCATCAGTGAACAGGGGGCGGGTGATGACATTCAGTACTTC.

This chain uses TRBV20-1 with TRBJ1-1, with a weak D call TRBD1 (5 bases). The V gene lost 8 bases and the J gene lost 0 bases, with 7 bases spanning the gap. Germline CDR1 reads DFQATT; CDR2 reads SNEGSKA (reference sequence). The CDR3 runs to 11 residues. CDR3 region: CSTTVNTEAFF. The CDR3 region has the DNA TGCAGTACGACAGTGAACACTGAAGCTTTCTTT.

The CDR3 region has the DNA TGCGCCAGCAGCCCAGTCTCTGGAAACACCATATATTTT. Protein: CASSPVSGNTIYF. The chain uses TRBV5-1 and TRBJ1-3; no clear D. The V gene lost 4 bases and the J gene lost 0 bases, with 5 bases spanning the gap. This CDR3 spans 13 amino acids. Germline values: CDR1 SGHRS, CDR2 YFSETQ.

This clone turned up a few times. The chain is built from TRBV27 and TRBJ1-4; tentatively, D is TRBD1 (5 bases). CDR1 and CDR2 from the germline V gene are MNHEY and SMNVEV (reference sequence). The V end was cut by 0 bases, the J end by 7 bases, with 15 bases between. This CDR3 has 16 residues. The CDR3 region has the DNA TGTGCCAGCAGTTTATCGTTGGGGACTAGAGGTGAAAAACTGTTTTTT. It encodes CASSLSLGTRGEKLFF.

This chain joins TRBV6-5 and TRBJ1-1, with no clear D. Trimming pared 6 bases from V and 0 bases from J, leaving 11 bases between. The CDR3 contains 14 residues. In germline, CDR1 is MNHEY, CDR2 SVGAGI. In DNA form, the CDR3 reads TGTGCCAGCAGCCCACTATACATGAACACTGAAGCTTTCTTT. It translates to CASSPLYMNTEAFF.

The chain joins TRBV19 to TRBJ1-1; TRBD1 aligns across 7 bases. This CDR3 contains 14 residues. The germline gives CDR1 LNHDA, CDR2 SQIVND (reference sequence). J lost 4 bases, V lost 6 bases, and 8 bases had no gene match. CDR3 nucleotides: TGTGCCAGTAGCCGACAGGGCCTTGGCACTGAAGCTTTCTTT. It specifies CASSRQGLGTEAFF.

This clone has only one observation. This CDR3 is CASSLDGRDGSTIYF. The CDR3 DNA is TGCGCCAGCAGCTTGGATGGCAGGGACGGGAGCACCATATATTTT. The chain combines TRBV5-1 with TRBJ1-3, with D maybe TRBD1 (5 bases). The germline V gene encodes CDR1 SGHRS and CDR2 YFSETQ. The CDR3 consists of 15 residues. Trimming removed 0 bases at V and 9 bases at J, with 16 bases between.

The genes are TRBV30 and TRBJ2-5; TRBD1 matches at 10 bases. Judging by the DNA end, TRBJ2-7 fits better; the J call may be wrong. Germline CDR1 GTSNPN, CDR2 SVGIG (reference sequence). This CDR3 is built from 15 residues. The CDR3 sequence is CAWAMGQGTTYEQYF. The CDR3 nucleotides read TGTGCCTGGGCTATGGGACAGGGGACGACCTACGAGCAGTACTTC.

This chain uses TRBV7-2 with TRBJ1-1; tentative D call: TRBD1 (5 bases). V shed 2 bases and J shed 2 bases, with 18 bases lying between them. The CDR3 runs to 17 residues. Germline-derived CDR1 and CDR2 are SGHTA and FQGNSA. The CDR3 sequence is CASSLSFIGGFNTEAFF. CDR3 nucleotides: TGTGCCAGCAGCTTAAGCTTTATCGGGGGATTCAACACTGAAGCTTTCTTT. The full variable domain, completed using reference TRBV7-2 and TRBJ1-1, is GAGVSQSPSNKVTEKGKDVELRCDPISGHTALYWYRQSLGQGLEFLIYFQGNSAPDKSGLPSDRFSAERTGGSVSTLTIQRTQQEDSAVYLCASSLSFIGGFNTEAFFGQGTRLTVV.

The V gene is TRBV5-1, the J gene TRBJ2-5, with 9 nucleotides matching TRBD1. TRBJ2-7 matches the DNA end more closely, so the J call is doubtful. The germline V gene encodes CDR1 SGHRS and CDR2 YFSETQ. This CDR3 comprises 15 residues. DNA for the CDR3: TGCGCCAGCAGCCAACACAGGGGACAGGGCTACGAGCAGTACTTC. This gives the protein CASSQHRGQGYEQYF.